The 17 T cell receptor beta chains presented below share a single source sample, sequenced in a study of T cell responses to AZD1222 COVID-19 vaccine listed by TCRdb under 2021. Library construction relied on the immunoSEQ multiplex PCR assay. The table comes from immuneACCESS by way of TCRdb, which keeps in-frame sequences with V and J called. Part of the clones is missing from these tables; in studies checked, under half for an unresolved V gene and the rest for unknown reasons. The sample table shows roughly 80,000 clones, and 70% to 90% are seen once. The top ten clones comprise roughly 4.3% of the sample. Read against the paper, the sample's time point label means: baseline before first vaccination. What the treatment or condition label conveys for this sample: meningococcal conjugate vaccine given as trial control. The sequences come from peripheral blood, collected on day 0 of MenACWY control vaccination. The receptors were sampled from an adult in good health.

The chain is built from TRBV10-3 and TRBJ1-2, with D hard to call. The CDR3 sequence is 15 residues long. The V end lost 0 bases, the J end lost 5 bases, and 13 bases lay between the germline ends. CDR1 and CDR2 (germline): ENHRY, SYGVKD. CDR3 sequence reads: CAISESIAAPYGYTF. The CDR3 DNA is TGTGCCATCAGTGAGTCGATTGCGGCCCCTTATGGCTACACCTTC.

The V and J genes are TRBV27 and TRBJ1-2; a weak D match, TRBD1 (6 bases). Trimming stripped 6 bases from V and 7 bases from J, with 9 bases between. The CDR3 contains 11 residues. Per the germline V gene, CDR1 is MNHEY and CDR2 is SMNVEV (reference sequence). This chain's CDR3 is CASRSGVGYTF. The CDR3 DNA reads TGTGCCAGCAGATCAGGGGTTGGCTACACCTTC.

The J gene is TRBJ2-2, the V gene TRBV10-1, with 7 bases that match TRBD1. J gave up 3 bases and V 1 base, and 2 bases lay outside the gene matches. This CDR3 is built from 15 residues. Germline V gives CDR1 WNHNN, CDR2 SYGVQD (reference sequence). The CDR3 sequence: CASSEFTGDTGELFF. The CDR3, as DNA: TGCGCCAGCAGTGAGTTTACAGGGGACACCGGGGAGCTGTTTTTT.

The chain links TRBV19 to TRBJ2-7; the D gene is possibly TRBD1 (6 bases). The V and J ends lost 1 base and 3 bases respectively, with 10 bases between them. The CDR3 sequence is 14 residues long. Germline CDR1 LNHDA, CDR2 SQIVND (reference sequence). CDR3 DNA sequence: TGTGCCAGTAGTATAGTGGCAGGGGACTACGAGCAGTACTTC. This codes for CASSIVAGDYEQYF.

The chain links TRBV5-4 to TRBJ2-1; D possibly uses TRBD1 or TRBD2 (5 bases each). There are 16 residues in the CDR3. From germline, CDR1 is SGHNT and CDR2 YYREEE (reference sequence). V lost 3 bases and J 7 bases, leaving 20 bases between the germline ends. The CDR3 DNA sequence: TGTGCCAGCAGCTATTCGGGGCTTGTTGTGGGTAATGAGCAGTTCTTC. It specifies CASSYSGLVVGNEQFF.

The chain carries TRBV28 and TRBJ2-6, with 10 bases that match TRBD1. The V segment lost 5 bases and the J segment 4 bases; nucleotides outside the gene matches: 11. This CDR3 is 18 amino acids long. Germline CDR1 reads MDHEN; CDR2 reads SYDVKM. The CDR3 here is CASSRRDRGSGGANVLTF. In DNA form, the CDR3 reads TGTGCCAGCAGTCGAAGGGACAGGGGATCTGGAGGGGCCAACGTCCTGACTTTC. Full variable domain (rest looked up from reference TRBV28 and TRBJ2-6): DVKVTQSSRYLVKRTGEKVFLECVQDMDHENMFWYRQDPGLGLRLIYFSYDVKMKEKGDIPEGYSVSREKKERFSLILESASTNQTSMYLCASSRRDRGSGGANVLTFGAGSRLTVL.

The CDR3 DNA is TGTGCCATCAGTGAGAGAGATACGCAGTATTTT. Translation: CAISERDTQYF. The chain joins TRBV10-3 to TRBJ2-3; D is unresolved. V gave up 2 bases and J gave up 5 bases, with 2 bases separating them. The germline V gene has CDR1 ENHRY and CDR2 SYGVKD. The CDR3 has 11 amino acids.

The V gene is TRBV11-3, the J gene TRBJ2-2; D unclear. Germline V lookup: CDR1 SGHNT, CDR2 YENEEA. This CDR3 contains 13 residues. The V and J ends lost 0 bases and 7 bases respectively, with 6 bases between them. CDR3 in amino acids: CASSLDTVGELFF. The CDR3 bases are TGTGCCAGCAGCTTAGATACAGTCGGGGAGCTGTTTTTT. The variable domain in full, with the rest retrieved from reference TRBV11-3 and TRBJ2-2, is EAGVVQSPRYKIIEKKQPVAFWCNPISGHNTLYWYLQNLGQGPELLIRYENEEAVDDSQLPKDRFSAERLKGVDSTLKIQPAELGDSAVYLCASSLDTVGELFFGEGSRLTVL.

This clone is a singleton in its sample. The chain employs TRBV4-3 and TRBJ1-1; D ambiguous. The CDR3 is 13 residues long. The V and J ends lost 0 bases and 7 bases respectively, with 9 bases between them. CDR1 LGHNA and CDR2 YSLEER come from the germline V gene. DNA for the CDR3: TGCGCCAGCAGCCAAGAAGAACAGTATGAAGCTTTCTTT. Encoded protein: CASSQEEQYEAFF.

The chain employs TRBV27 and TRBJ2-1; D unresolved. Germline CDR1 MNHEY, CDR2 SMNVEV (reference sequence). The CDR3 has 17 residues. With 2 bases removed from V and 0 bases from J, the gap between germline ends came to 14 bases. The CDR3 reads CASSLKRPGGSYNEQFF. The CDR3 region has the DNA TGTGCCAGCAGTTTAAAGCGTCCAGGCGGCTCCTACAATGAGCAGTTCTTC.

This sequence joins TRBV30 and TRBJ2-7, with a tentative D call TRBD1 (6 bases). Trimming shortened V by 3 bases and J by 0 bases, and 12 bases separated the two germline ends. CDR3 length equals 14 residues. Germline CDR1 GTSNPN, CDR2 SVGIG (reference sequence). This CDR3 reads CAWRPGTPSYEQYF. The CDR3 nucleotides read TGTGCCTGGAGGCCCGGGACACCCTCCTACGAGCAGTACTTC.

The chain couples TRBV28 to TRBJ2-1; possibly TRBD1 for D (6 bases). Trimming stripped 10 bases from V and 4 bases from J, with 14 bases between. The germline V gene encodes CDR1 MDHEN and CDR2 SYDVKM. The CDR3 has 13 residues. CDR3 residues: CATLGQIYNEQFF. The CDR3, as DNA: TGTGCCACCCTCGGACAGATTTACAATGAGCAGTTCTTC.

V gene TRBV15 combines with J gene TRBJ2-7; 7 positions agree with TRBD2. V was pared by 0 bases and J by 1 base, with 0 bases of the junction left unmatched. The CDR3 has 14 amino acids. The germline V gene has CDR1 LNHNV and CDR2 YYDKDF (reference sequence). Here the CDR3 DNA reads TGTGCCACCAGCAGAGAGGGGGGGTCCTACGAGCAGTACTTC. As protein: CATSREGGSYEQYF.

This sequence joins TRBV7-8 and TRBJ2-1; a possible D gene is TRBD2 (5 bases). This CDR3 contains 11 residues. Looked up from germline, CDR1 is SGHVS and CDR2 is FQNEAQ. V gave up 4 bases and J gave up 10 bases, with 8 bases separating them. CDR3 loop: CASSSAGEQFF. CDR3 sequence (DNA): TGTGCCAGCAGCTCTGCGGGCGAGCAGTTCTTC.

The gene calls are TRBV10-1 and TRBJ1-4; D is unclear. The germline V gene encodes CDR1 WNHNN and CDR2 SYGVQD (reference sequence). The length of the CDR3 is 13 residues. V gave up 2 bases and J gave up 5 bases, with 6 bases separating them. In DNA, the CDR3 is TGCGCCAGCAGTGAGGGAGTGAATGAAAAACTGTTTTTT. Translating gives CASSEGVNEKLFF.

The chain joins TRBV7-2 to TRBJ1-1; no reliable D call. The CDR3 is 13 amino acids. Between the trimmed V and J ends, which lost 1 base and 2 bases, there was a span of 5 bases. Germline assignment: CDR1 SGHTA and CDR2 FQGNSA. CDR3 in amino acids: CASSLVENTEAFF. The CDR3 DNA reads TGTGCCAGCAGCTTAGTGGAAAACACTGAAGCTTTCTTT. The full variable domain, in which reference TRBV7-2 and TRBJ1-1 provide the parts outside the CDR3, is GAGVSQSPSNKVTEKGKDVELRCDPISGHTALYWYRQSLGQGLEFLIYFQGNSAPDKSGLPSDRFSAERTGGSVSTLTIQRTQQEDSAVYLCASSLVENTEAFFGQGTRLTVV.

DNA of the CDR3: TGTGCCAGCAGCGTAAGCGGACTAGCGGGAAACAATGAGCAGTTCTTC. Amino acid sequence: CASSVSGLAGNNEQFF. The V and J genes are TRBV9 and TRBJ2-1; 12 nucleotides align to TRBD2. Trimming cost V 1 base and J 5 bases; bases outside gene matches: 4. The germline gives CDR1 SGDLS, CDR2 YYNGEE. This CDR3 contains 16 residues.